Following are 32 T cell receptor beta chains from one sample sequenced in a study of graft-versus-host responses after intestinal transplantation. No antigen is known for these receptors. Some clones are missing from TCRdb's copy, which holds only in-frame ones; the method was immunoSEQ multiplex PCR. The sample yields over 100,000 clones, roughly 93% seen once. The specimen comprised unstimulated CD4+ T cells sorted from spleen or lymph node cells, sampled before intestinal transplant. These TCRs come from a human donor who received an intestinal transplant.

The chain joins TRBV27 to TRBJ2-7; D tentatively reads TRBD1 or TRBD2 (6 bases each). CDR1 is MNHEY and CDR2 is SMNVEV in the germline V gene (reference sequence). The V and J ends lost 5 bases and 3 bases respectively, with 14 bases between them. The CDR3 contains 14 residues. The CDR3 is CASSPRGLLYEQYF. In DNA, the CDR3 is TGTGCCAGCAGTCCCAGGGGACTCCTCTACGAGCAGTACTTC.

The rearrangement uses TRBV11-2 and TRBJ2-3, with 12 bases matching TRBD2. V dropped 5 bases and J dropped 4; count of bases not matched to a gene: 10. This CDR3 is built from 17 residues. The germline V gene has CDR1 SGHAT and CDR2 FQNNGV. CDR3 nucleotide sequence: TGTGCCAGCAGCATGGAAAGACTAGCGGGAGTACCAGATACGCAGTATTTT. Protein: CASSMERLAGVPDTQYF.

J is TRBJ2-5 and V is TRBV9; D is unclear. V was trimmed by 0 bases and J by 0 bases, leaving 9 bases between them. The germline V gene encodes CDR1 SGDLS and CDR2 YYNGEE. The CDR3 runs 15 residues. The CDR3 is CASSVVPYHQETQYF. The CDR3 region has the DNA TGTGCCAGCAGCGTAGTCCCATATCACCAAGAGACCCAGTACTTC.

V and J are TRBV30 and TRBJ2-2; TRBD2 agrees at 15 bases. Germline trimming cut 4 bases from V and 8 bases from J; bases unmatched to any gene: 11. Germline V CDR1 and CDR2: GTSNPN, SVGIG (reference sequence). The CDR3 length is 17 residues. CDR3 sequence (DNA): TGTGCCTGGACGGGACTAGCGGGAGGCCCGGTCGGGGGGGAGCTGTTTTTT. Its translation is CAWTGLAGGPVGGELFF.

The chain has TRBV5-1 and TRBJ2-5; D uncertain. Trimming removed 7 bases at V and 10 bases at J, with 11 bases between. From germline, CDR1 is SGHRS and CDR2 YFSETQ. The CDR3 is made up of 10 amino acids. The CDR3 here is CASGNPDQYF. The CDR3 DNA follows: TGCGCCAGCGGTAATCCGGACCAGTACTTC.

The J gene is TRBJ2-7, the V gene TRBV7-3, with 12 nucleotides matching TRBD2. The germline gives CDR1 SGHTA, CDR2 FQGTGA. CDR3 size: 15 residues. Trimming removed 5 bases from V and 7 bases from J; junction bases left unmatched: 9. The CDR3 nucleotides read TGTGCCAGCAGCCTTCGGACTAGCGGGATCAGTGAGCAGTACTTC. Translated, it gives CASSLRTSGISEQYF.

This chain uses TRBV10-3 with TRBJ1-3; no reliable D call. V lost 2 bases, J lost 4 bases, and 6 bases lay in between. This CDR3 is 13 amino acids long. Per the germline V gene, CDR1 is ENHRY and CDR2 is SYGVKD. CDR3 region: CAISEQHGNTIYF. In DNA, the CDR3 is TGTGCCATCAGTGAGCAGCACGGAAACACCATATATTTT.

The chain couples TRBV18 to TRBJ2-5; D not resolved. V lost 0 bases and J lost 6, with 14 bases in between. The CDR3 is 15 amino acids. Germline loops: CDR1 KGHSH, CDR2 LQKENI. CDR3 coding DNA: TGTGCCAGCTCACCACCGATGGGAATATCGAAGACCCAGTACTTC. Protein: CASSPPMGISKTQYF.

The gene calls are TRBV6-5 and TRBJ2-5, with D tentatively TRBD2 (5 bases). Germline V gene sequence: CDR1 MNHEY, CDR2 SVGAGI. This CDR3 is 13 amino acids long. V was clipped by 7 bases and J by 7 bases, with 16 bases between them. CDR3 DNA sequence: TGTGCCAGCACTTCCCTACTAGGCGGGACCCAGTACTTC. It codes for CASTSLLGGTQYF.

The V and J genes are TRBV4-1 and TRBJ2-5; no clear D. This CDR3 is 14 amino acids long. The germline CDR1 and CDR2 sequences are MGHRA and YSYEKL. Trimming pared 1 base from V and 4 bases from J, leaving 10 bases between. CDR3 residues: CASSQGGTGETQYF. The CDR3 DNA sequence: TGCGCCAGCAGCCAAGGTGGCACGGGAGAGACCCAGTACTTC.

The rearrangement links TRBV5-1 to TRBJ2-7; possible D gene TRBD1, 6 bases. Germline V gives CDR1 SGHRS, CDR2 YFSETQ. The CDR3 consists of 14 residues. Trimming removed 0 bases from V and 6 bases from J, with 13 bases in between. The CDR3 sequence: CASSLGQGPGEQYF. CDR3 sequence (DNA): TGCGCCAGCAGCTTGGGGCAGGGGCCCGGCGAGCAGTACTTC.

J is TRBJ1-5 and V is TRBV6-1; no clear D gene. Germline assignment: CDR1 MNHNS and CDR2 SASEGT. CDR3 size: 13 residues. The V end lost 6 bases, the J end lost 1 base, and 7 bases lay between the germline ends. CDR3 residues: CASRTGSNQPQHF. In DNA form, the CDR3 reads TGTGCCAGCAGGACGGGAAGCAATCAGCCCCAGCATTTT.

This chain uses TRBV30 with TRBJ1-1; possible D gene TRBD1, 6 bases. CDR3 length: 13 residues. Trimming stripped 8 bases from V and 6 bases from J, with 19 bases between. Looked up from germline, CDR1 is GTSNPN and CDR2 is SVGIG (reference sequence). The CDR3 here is CARGGGGRAEAFF. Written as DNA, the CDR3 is TGTGCCCGCGGAGGGGGAGGGAGGGCTGAAGCTTTCTTT.

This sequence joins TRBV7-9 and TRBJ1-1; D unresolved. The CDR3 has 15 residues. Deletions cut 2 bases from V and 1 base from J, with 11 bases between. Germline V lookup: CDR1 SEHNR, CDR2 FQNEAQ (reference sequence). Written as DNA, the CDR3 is TGTGCCAGCAGCTTACAGTCGGCGGAGAACACTGAAGCTTTCTTT. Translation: CASSLQSAENTEAFF.

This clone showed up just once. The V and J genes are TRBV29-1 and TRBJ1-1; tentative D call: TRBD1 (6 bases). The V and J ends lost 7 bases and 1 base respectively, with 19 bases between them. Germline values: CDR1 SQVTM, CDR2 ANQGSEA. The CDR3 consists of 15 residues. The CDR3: CSANGDTRPNTEAFF. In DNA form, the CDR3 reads TGCAGCGCGAACGGGGACACCAGACCGAACACTGAAGCTTTCTTT.

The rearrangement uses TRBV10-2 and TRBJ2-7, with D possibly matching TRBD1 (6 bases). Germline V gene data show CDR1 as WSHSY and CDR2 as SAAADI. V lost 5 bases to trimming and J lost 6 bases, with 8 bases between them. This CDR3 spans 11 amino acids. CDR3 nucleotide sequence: TGCGCCAGCAGTCCAGGGGTCGAGCAGTACTTC. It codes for CASSPGVEQYF.

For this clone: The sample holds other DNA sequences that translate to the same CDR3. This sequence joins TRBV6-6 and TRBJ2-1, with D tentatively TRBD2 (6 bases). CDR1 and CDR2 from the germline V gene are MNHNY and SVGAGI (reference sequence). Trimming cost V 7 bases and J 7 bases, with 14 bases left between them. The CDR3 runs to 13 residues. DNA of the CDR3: TGTGCCAGCATGGGACTCACCCCAAATGAGCAGTTCTTC. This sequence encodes CASMGLTPNEQFF.

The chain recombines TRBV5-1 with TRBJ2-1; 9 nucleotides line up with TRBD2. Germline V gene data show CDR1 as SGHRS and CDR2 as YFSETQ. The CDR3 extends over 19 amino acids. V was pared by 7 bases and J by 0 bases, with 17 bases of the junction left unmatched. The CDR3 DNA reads TGCGCCAGCGCTCTTTGGGTAGCGGGAGTTTCAAGCTCCTACAATGAGCAGTTCTTC. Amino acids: CASALWVAGVSSSYNEQFF.

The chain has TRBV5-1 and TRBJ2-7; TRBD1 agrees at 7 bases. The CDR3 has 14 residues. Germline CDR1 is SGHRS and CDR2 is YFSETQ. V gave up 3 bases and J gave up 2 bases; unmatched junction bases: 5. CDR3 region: CASSSGGATYEQYF. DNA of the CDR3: TGCGCCAGCAGCTCAGGGGGAGCCACCTACGAGCAGTACTTC.

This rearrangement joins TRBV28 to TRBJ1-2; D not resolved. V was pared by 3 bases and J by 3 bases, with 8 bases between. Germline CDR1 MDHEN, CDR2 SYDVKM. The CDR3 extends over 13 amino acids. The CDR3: CASSLSAYYGYTF. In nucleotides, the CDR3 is TGTGCCAGCAGTTTGTCCGCCTACTATGGCTACACCTTC.

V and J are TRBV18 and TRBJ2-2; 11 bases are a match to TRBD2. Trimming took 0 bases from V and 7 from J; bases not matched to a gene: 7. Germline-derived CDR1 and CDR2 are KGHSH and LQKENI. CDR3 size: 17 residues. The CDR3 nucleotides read TGTGCCAGCTCACCACCGGGGACTAGCGGCTCTAACGGGGAGCTGTTTTTT. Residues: CASSPPGTSGSNGELFF. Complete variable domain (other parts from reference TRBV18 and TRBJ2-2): NAGVMQNPRHLVRRRGQEARLRCSPMKGHSHVYWYRQLPEEGLKFMVYLQKENIIDESGMPKERFSAEFPKEGPSILRIQQVVRGDSAAYFCASSPPGTSGSNGELFFGEGSRLTVL.

The CDR3 DNA reads as TGTGCCTGGAGTGCTGGGATCGGTCAGCCCCAGCATTTT. Translation gives CAWSAGIGQPQHF. This chain uses TRBV30 with TRBJ1-5; D not certain. Germline V CDR1 and CDR2: GTSNPN, SVGIG (reference sequence). This CDR3 has 13 residues. Deletions cut 1 base from V and 6 bases from J, with 10 bases between.

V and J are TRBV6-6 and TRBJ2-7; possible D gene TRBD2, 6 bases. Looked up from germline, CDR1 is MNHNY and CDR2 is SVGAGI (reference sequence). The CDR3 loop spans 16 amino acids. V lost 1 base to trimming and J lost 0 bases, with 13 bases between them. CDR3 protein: CASSYLRAGNSYEQYF. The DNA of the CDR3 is TGTGCCAGCAGTTACTTGAGAGCGGGTAACTCCTACGAGCAGTACTTC.

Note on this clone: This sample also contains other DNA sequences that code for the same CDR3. The CDR3 loop reads CSARGSYEQYF. The CDR3 nucleotides read TGCAGTGCTAGAGGCTCATACGAGCAGTACTTC. The chain has TRBV20-1 and TRBJ2-7; D not resolved. Germline CDR1 reads DFQATT; CDR2 reads SNEGSKA (reference sequence). This CDR3 spans 11 amino acids. Trimming removed 1 base from V and 4 bases from J, with 5 bases in between.

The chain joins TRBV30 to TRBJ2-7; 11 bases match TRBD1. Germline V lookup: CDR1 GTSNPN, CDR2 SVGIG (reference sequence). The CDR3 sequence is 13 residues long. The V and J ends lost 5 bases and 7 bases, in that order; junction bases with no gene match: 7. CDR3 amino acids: CAWADRGLGEQYF. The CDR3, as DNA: TGTGCCTGGGCGGACAGGGGGCTGGGGGAGCAGTACTTC.

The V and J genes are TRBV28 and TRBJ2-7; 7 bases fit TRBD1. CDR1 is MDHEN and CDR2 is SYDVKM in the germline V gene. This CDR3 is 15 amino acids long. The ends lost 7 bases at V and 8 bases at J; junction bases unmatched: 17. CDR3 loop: CASTLPPTGSTKQYF. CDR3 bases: TGTGCCAGCACCCTACCGCCGACAGGGTCTACGAAGCAGTACTTC. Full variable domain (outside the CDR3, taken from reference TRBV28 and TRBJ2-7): DVKVTQSSRYLVKRTGEKVFLECVQDMDHENMFWYRQDPGLGLRLIYFSYDVKMKEKGDIPEGYSVSREKKERFSLILESASTNQTSMYLCASTLPPTGSTKQYFGPGTRLTVT.

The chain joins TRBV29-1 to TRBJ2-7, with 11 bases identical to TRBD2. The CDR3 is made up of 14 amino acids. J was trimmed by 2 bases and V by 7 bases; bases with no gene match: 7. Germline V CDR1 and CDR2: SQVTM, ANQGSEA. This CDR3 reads CSAHGTSGTYEQYF. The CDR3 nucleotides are TGCAGCGCACACGGGACTAGCGGAACCTACGAGCAGTACTTC.

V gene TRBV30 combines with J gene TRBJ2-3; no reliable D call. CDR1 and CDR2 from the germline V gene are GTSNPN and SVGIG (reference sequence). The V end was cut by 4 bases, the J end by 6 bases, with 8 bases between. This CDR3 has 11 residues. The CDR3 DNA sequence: TGTGCCTGGATCGAGTTGGATACGCAGTATTTT. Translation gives CAWIELDTQYF. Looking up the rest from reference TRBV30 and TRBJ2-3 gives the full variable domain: SQTIHQWPATLVQPVGSPLSLECTVEGTSNPNLYWYRQAAGRGLQLLFYSVGIGQISSEVPQNLSASRPQDRQFILSSKKLLLSDSGFYLCAWIELDTQYFGPGTRLTVL.

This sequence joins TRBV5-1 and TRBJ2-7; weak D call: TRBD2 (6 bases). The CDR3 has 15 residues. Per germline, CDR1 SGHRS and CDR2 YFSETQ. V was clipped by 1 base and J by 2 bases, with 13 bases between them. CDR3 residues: CASSLIGSDPYEQYF. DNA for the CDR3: TGCGCCAGCAGCTTGATCGGGAGTGACCCCTACGAGCAGTACTTC.

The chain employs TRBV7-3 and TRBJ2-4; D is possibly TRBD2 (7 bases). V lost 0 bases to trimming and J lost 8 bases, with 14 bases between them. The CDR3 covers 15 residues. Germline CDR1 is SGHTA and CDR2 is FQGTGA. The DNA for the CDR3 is TGTGCCAGCAGCTTAACGGGGGCCAGCGGGGACATTCAGTACTTC. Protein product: CASSLTGASGDIQYF.

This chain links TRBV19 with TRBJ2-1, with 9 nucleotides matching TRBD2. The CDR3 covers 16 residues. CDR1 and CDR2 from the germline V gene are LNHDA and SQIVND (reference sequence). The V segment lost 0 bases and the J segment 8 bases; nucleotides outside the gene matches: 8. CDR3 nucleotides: TGTGCCAGTAGTATAGATGTAATAGCGGGAGACTATGAGCAGTTCTTC. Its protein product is CASSIDVIAGDYEQFF.

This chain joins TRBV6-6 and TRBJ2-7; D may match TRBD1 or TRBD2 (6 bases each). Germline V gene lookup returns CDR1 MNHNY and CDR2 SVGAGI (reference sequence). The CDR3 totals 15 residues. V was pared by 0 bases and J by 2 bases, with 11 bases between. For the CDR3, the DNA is TGTGCCAGCAGTTACTCGCCGGGGGCAGCCTACGAGCAGTACTTC. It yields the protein CASSYSPGAAYEQYF.